A selection of T cell receptor beta chains follows, all from one sample in a study of T cells in localized non-small cell lung cancer. Sequencing was performed with immunoSEQ multiplex PCR; in TCRdb, only in-frame clones are kept and a portion is missing. Of 1,500 to 2,000 clones listed, roughly a quarter are singletons. This specimen consisted of normal lung tissue next to the tumor, obtained before any cancer treatment. The source is a female donor of 60 years or more with stage I squamous cell lung carcinoma. The conserved cysteine and the conserved F or W are not part of the CDR3 here.

V	J	CDR3
TRBV7-5	TRBJ2-1	ASSLEGLSGGAENEQF
TRBV6-8	TRBJ1-1	ASSTGDRGFAF
TRBV9	TRBJ2-3	ASSVGVGDTQY
TRBV11-3	TRBJ2-5	ASSQRSQSGQGAAETQY
TRBV11-3	TRBJ1-1	ASSFRDSRGEAF
TRBV18	TRBJ2-3	ASSPPTDTQY
TRBV6-8	TRBJ2-7	ASSYTGALPYEQY
TRBV11-3	TRBJ1-4	ASSFQRSNEKLF
TRBV9	TRBJ1-4	ASSATGTNNEKLF
TRBV4-1	TRBJ1-6	ASSQEVYYNSPLH
TRBV25-1	TRBJ1-4	ASSDLTGPFEKLF
TRBV6-7	TRBJ1-1	ASSHGTEAF
TRBV30	TRBJ2-3	AWSVGTDTQY
TRBV6-1	TRBJ1-5	ASSEVEYQPQH
TRBV6-8	TRBJ1-4	ASARSLNEKLF
TRBV7-2	TRBJ1-3	ASSLRSGNTIY
TRBV5-1	TRBJ2-3	ASSWPIAGGSTDTQY
TRBV19	TRBJ1-3	ASSIGFGNTIY
TRBV6-8	TRBJ2-7	ASSYSPDLYEQY
TRBV9	TRBJ1-3	ASSGGTASGNTIY
TRBV11-3	TRBJ2-2	ASSSRTEAGELF
TRBV7-5	TRBJ1-5	ASSVHREDQPQH
TRBV19	TRBJ2-3	ATRDRGRVDTQY
TRBV18	TRBJ1-6	ASSPTEGIGDSPLH
TRBV6-8	TRBJ2-3	ASSSYRPQSTDTQY
TRBV29-1	TRBJ1-2	SVVGDSPSFYT
TRBV6-7	TRBJ1-2	ARSPARTGKIGRDYGYT
TRBV29-1	TRBJ2-2	SVRTANTGELF
TRBV7-2	TRBJ1-1	ASSSVTGTEAF
TRBV15	TRBJ1-2	ATSRGVSGNYGYT
TRBV1	TRBJ1-1	ASSLRGAEAF
TRBV9	TRBJ1-1	ASSSTVNTEAF
TRBV11-3	TRBJ1-2	ASSLGSGGARGYT
TRBV14	TRBJ2-7	ASSKGTAISYEQY
TRBV11-3	TRBJ1-2	ASSFTGGSGGYT
TRBV6-8	TRBJ1-1	ASNPRTEYLNTEAF
TRBV9	TRBJ1-5	ASSEQQPNQPQH
TRBV11-3	TRBJ1-3	ASSLEWNSQGAKAIY
TRBV30	TRBJ1-4	AWSVGGPNEKLF
TRBV15	TRBJ2-3	ATSTPGQGALKDTQY
TRBV11-3	TRBJ1-1	ASSLVGGQNTEAF
TRBV11-3	TRBJ2-4	ASSLEPTGSGKNIQY
TRBV9	TRBJ1-1	ASSAQGQGTEAF
TRBV11-3	TRBJ1-6	ASSLREVSAALH
TRBV23-1	TRBJ1-1	ASSTTVNTEAF
TRBV5-1	TRBJ1-1	ASSSGQQNTEAF
TRBV19	TRBJ1-1	ASSIRGYGQGNTEAF
TRBV6-8	TRBJ1-2	ASSRQGDYGYT
TRBV9	TRBJ1-1	ASSVDGGEAF
TRBV28	TRBJ1-1	ASSLRSIEAF
TRBV5-1	TRBJ1-6	ASSLGGNVYSPLH